This TCR beta chain was recovered during a study of neurological immune-mediated disorders. Per germline, CDR1 SGHRS and CDR2 YFSETQ. V lost 6 bases and J 4 bases, leaving 10 bases between the germline ends. The CDR3 totals 12 residues. This clonotype occurred many times. TCRdb passed the 5' RACE reads through MiXCR, listing each CDR3 protein once. In the table there are some 18,000 distinct CDR3 sequences, approximately 8% of which are singletons. The chain is built from TRBV5-1 and TRBJ1-2, with D maybe TRBD1 (5 bases). The sample consisted of CD8+ T cells from blood. This clonotype was sampled from a woman under 40 with HTLV-1-associated myelopathy (HAM/TSP). CDR3 in DNA: TGCGCCAGCACCCAGGGTTCCTATGGCTACACCTTC. It specifies CASTQGSYGYTF. Together with reference TRBV5-1 and TRBJ1-2, the CDR3 gives the full variable domain: KAGVTQTPRYLIKTRGQQVTLSCSPISGHRSVSWYQQTPGQGLQFLFEYFSETQRNKGNFPGRFSGRQFSNSRSEMNVSTLELGDSALYLCASTQGSYGYTFGSGTRLTVV.